These 18 T cell receptor beta chains share one sample of origin, sequenced in a study of T cells in Graves' hyperthyroidism and ophthalmopathy. Amplification yielded TCR beta CDR3 regions, with RNA transcripts as the source. The HTBI primer set was used in a first-round RT-PCR of the TCR CDR3. TCRdb re-derived calls from the multiplex PCR reads in MiXCR, one entry per CDR3 protein. Among around 240,000 distinct CDR3 sequences listed, more than 14% were seen once. Sequencing used blood. These receptors came from a woman in her 40s with Graves' hyperthyroidism that later progressed to Graves' ophthalmopathy.

This clonotype was seen repeatedly, ten times or more. The chain joins TRBV14 to TRBJ1-1; tentatively, D is TRBD1 (5 bases). Germline assignment: CDR1 SGHDN and CDR2 FVKESK. V lost 8 bases to trimming and J lost 3 bases, with 19 bases between them. This CDR3 has 15 amino acids. The CDR3 is CASGGPLQGYTEAFF. CDR3 DNA sequence: TGTGCCAGCGGGGGACCTTTGCAAGGGTACACTGAAGCTTTCTTT.

Turning to this clonotype: This clone may be a read error of a much larger clone one base away. The chain carries TRBV10-1 and TRBJ2-1, with D perhaps TRBD1 or TRBD2 (5 bases each). Germline loops: CDR1 WNHNN, CDR2 SYGVQD (reference sequence). This CDR3 contains 13 residues. CDR3 sequence: CASGGRRYSEQFF. Written as DNA, the CDR3 is TGCGCCAGCGGGGGACGCCGATACAGTGAGCAGTTCTTC.

Ten or more counts support this clonotype. The chain has TRBV4-1 and TRBJ2-2; no reliable D call. The germline gives CDR1 MGHRA, CDR2 YSYEKL. Between the trimmed V and J ends, which lost 1 base and 3 bases, there was a span of 12 bases. The CDR3 is 16 amino acids. The CDR3 region is CASSQVVGRYTGELFF. The CDR3, as DNA: TGCGCCAGCAGCCAAGTTGTGGGCAGATACACCGGGGAGCTGTTTTTT.

This clonotype occurred many times. The chain joins TRBV27 to TRBJ2-5, with a weak D call TRBD2 (6 bases). Germline CDR1 MNHEY, CDR2 SMNVEV (reference sequence). V lost 2 bases to trimming and J lost 10 bases, with 14 bases between them. The CDR3 has 13 residues. CDR3 region: CASSLGYGRSQYF. The DNA of the CDR3 is TGTGCCAGCAGTTTAGGGTATGGGAGGAGCCAGTACTTC.

This clonotype was detected ten times or more. V and J are TRBV6-1 and TRBJ2-1, with D perhaps matching TRBD2 (6 bases). The CDR3 spans 14 residues. Germline lookup yields CDR1 MNHNS and CDR2 SASEGT. Trimming pared 7 bases from V and 4 bases from J, leaving 14 bases between. The CDR3 DNA reads as TGTGCCAGCACCCAGTGGAGGGATTACAATGAGCAGTTCTTC. Protein sequence: CASTQWRDYNEQFF.

This rearrangement joins TRBV18 to TRBJ2-2, with a tentative D call TRBD1 (5 bases). The V gene lost 0 bases and the J gene lost 4 bases, with 12 bases spanning the gap. CDR1 is KGHSH and CDR2 is LQKENI in the germline V gene. The CDR3 sequence is 16 residues long. The CDR3 reads CASSPPSLGATGELFF. The CDR3 DNA follows: TGTGCCAGCTCACCACCGAGCTTAGGGGCCACCGGGGAGCTGTTTTTT.

This clonotype has at least ten counts. The rearrangement links TRBV28 to TRBJ1-6; D remains ambiguous. V gave up 1 base and J gave up 9 bases, with 22 bases separating them. From germline, CDR1 is MDHEN and CDR2 SYDVKM. The CDR3 is made up of 18 amino acids. CDR3: CASSLLRVGRLPGSPLHF. The CDR3, as DNA: TGTGCCAGCAGTTTATTGCGTGTCGGGCGGCTACCCGGTTCACCCCTCCACTTT.

In this sample, this clonotype turned up many times. The chain carries TRBV11-3 and TRBJ2-1, with D perhaps TRBD1 or TRBD2 (5 bases each). Germline assignment: CDR1 SGHNT and CDR2 YENEEA. This CDR3 region has 16 residues. V lost 2 bases to trimming and J lost 1 base, with 12 bases between them. CDR3: CASSLPSWGSYNEQFF. DNA of the CDR3: TGTGCCAGCAGCTTACCCAGCTGGGGGTCCTACAATGAGCAGTTCTTC.

This clonotype was picked up many times. The chain combines TRBV7-9 with TRBJ2-1, with D unclear. With 6 bases removed from V and 0 bases from J, the gap between germline ends came to 15 bases. Per the germline V gene, CDR1 is SEHNR and CDR2 is FQNEAQ (reference sequence). The CDR3 extends over 16 amino acids. The CDR3 loop reads CASRPDGTASYNEQFF. In nucleotides, the CDR3 is TGTGCCAGCAGGCCTGACGGAACTGCCTCCTACAATGAGCAGTTCTTC.

The sample holds one count of this clonotype. The CDR3 spells CASSFPLTSGRRGEQYF. In nucleotides, the CDR3 is TGTGCCAGCAGTTTCCCTCTGACTAGCGGGAGGCGAGGCGAGCAGTACTTC. The J gene is TRBJ2-7, the V gene TRBV28; TRBD2 matches at 13 bases. Per the germline V gene, CDR1 is MDHEN and CDR2 is SYDVKM. The CDR3 spans 17 residues. The ends lost 3 bases at V and 6 bases at J; junction bases unmatched: 11.

The sample holds many counts of this clonotype. The genes are TRBV10-2 and TRBJ2-3; the match to TRBD2 covers 7 bases. The J segment lost 1 base and the V segment lost 4 bases, leaving 8 bases of the junction unmatched. This CDR3 spans 16 amino acids. Germline CDR1 is WSHSY and CDR2 is SAAADI. CDR3 residues: CASSGWPGGGTDTQYF. CDR3 nucleotides: TGCGCCAGCAGTGGGTGGCCGGGAGGAGGCACAGATACGCAGTATTTT.

This clonotype was recorded at least ten times. The chain employs TRBV5-1 and TRBJ2-4; 9 nucleotides line up with TRBD2. Losses at the gene ends were 4 bases for V and 0 bases for J; bases not matched to a gene: 11. Germline-derived CDR1 and CDR2 are SGHRS and YFSETQ. The CDR3 consists of 18 residues. Written as DNA, the CDR3 is TGCGCCAGCAGCGATGGCCTAGCGGGATCCCTAGCCAAAAACATTCAGTACTTC. Its translation: CASSDGLAGSLAKNIQYF. The full variable domain, with the rest looked up from reference TRBV5-1 and TRBJ2-4, is KAGVTQTPRYLIKTRGQQVTLSCSPISGHRSVSWYQQTPGQGLQFLFEYFSETQRNKGNFPGRFSGRQFSNSRSEMNVSTLELGDSALYLCASSDGLAGSLAKNIQYFGAGTRLSVL.

In its sample, this clonotype was seen many times. V is TRBV18 and J is TRBJ2-7; 10 nucleotides align to TRBD2. The germline V gene has CDR1 KGHSH and CDR2 LQKENI. The CDR3 extends over 16 amino acids. Trimming cost V 6 bases and J 7 bases; bases outside gene matches: 15. The CDR3 DNA reads TGTGCCAGCTCCCAAGGAGGGCTAGCGGGAGTTCGGGAGCAGTACTTC. Translation gives CASSQGGLAGVREQYF. Drawing the rest from reference TRBV18 and TRBJ2-7, the complete variable domain is NAGVMQNPRHLVRRRGQEARLRCSPMKGHSHVYWYRQLPEEGLKFMVYLQKENIIDESGMPKERFSAEFPKEGPSILRIQQVVRGDSAAYFCASSQGGLAGVREQYFGPGTRLTVT.

A word on this clonotype: A clone one base away is much larger, so this may be a read error. Since the CDR3 does not end with the conserved phenylalanine or tryptophan, this likely comes from a read error. The rearrangement links TRBV7-3 to TRBJ2-6; D not resolved. Trimming took off 8 bases at V and 0 bases at J, with 8 bases between the two ends. This CDR3 has 14 amino acids. Germline V CDR1 and CDR2: SGHTA, FQGTGA. The CDR3 here is CASAKGSGANVLTL. CDR3 bases: TGTGCCAGCGCCAAGGGCTCTGGGGCCAACGTCCTGACTTTA.

Only a few counts were recorded for this clonotype. The gene calls are TRBV6-1 and TRBJ2-7, with 9 bases identical to TRBD2. This CDR3 has 15 amino acids. V lost 3 bases, J lost 0 bases, and 3 bases stayed unmatched. Germline lookup yields CDR1 MNHNS and CDR2 SASEGT. The CDR3 DNA sequence: TGTGCCAGCAGTGATCTAGCGGGACGCTCCTACGAGCAGTACTTC. It yields the protein CASSDLAGRSYEQYF.

This clonotype has just a few counts. A much larger clone is a single base away; this may be a read error. The J gene is TRBJ1-6, the V gene TRBV27; D not resolved. CDR1 MNHEY and CDR2 SMNVEV come from the germline V gene (reference sequence). The CDR3 contains 14 residues. The V end lost 4 bases, the J end lost 1 base, and 5 bases lay between the germline ends. CDR3 sequence reads: CASSSRSYNSPLHF. The CDR3 DNA reads TGTGCCAGCAGTTCCAGATCCTATAATTCACCCCTCCACTTT.

This clonotype was detected ten times or more. V and J are TRBV7-9 and TRBJ2-1, with 9 positions matching TRBD2. V lost 5 bases to trimming and J lost 7 bases; unmatched junction nucleotides: 18. The CDR3 runs to 18 residues. CDR1 is SEHNR, CDR2 FQNEAQ, per germline (reference sequence). For the CDR3, the DNA is TGTGCCAGCAGCCCGAATAGGCGGGCTAGCGGGAAAGGGAATGAGCAGTTCTTC. This encodes CASSPNRRASGKGNEQFF.

This clonotype was recorded at least ten times. V gene TRBV9 combines with J gene TRBJ2-4, with TRBD1 matching over 12 bases. The V gene's germline CDR1 is SGDLS and CDR2 YYNGEE. The CDR3 has 16 amino acids. V shed 4 bases and J 8 bases; nucleotides not matched to a gene: 10. CDR3 sequence reads: CASSPWDRGREDIQYF. The CDR3 nucleotides read TGTGCCAGCAGCCCCTGGGACAGGGGGCGAGAGGACATTCAGTACTTC.